A selection of T cell receptor beta chains follows, all from one sample in a study of human T cells and chemical hapten exposure. One entry per CDR3 protein, called by TCRdb with MiXCR from the RACE reads. There are 150,000 to 200,000 distinct CDR3 sequences in the sample; 25% to 30% occur only once, and approximately 2.3% lies in the top ten. Sequences were derived from whole blood, sampled in connection with sensitization to the hapten diphenylcyclopropenone (DPC). The receptors shown here come from a woman aged 18-29 years with alopecia areata. Some clones in this sample may be carry-over from other donors' samples. CDR3s include the opening cysteine and the closing phenylalanine or tryptophan. The D gene is left open where the match is weak. Only part of the rows carry a size: once, few, many, or a class if the clone is expanded.

CDR3 DNA,CDR3 protein,D gene,J gene,V gene,clone size
TGCGCCAGCAGCCAAGATCGACGCACTGAAGCTTTCTTT,CASSQDRRTEAFF,-,TRBJ1-1,TRBV4-3,few
TGCGCCAGCAGCCTGGGGGTGGGAGGGGCAGCTAACTATGGCTACACCTTC,CASSLGVGGAANYGYTF,-,TRBJ1-2,TRBV4-3,-
TGCGCCAGCAGAGCCGGGACTCAAGAGACCCAGTACTTC,CASRAGTQETQYF,-,TRBJ2-5,TRBV10-2,many
TGCGCCAGCAGCCGACGGGACTACAATGAGCAGTTCTTC,CASSRRDYNEQFF,-,TRBJ2-1,TRBV5-1,few
TGTGCCTGGAGTAGATCGGGGCCTAGCAATCAGCCCCAGCATTTT,CAWSRSGPSNQPQHF,-,TRBJ1-5,TRBV30,-
TGTGCCAGCAGCTTAGGACACCACGCGAACACCGGGGAGCTGTTTTTT,CASSLGHHANTGELFF,-,TRBJ2-2,TRBV7-2,-
TGTGCCAGCAGCCCCAGCGAGACCCAGTACTTC,CASSPSETQYF,-,TRBJ2-5,TRBV18,many
TGTGCCACCAGCAGAGAGGGGGGGTCTGGGGCCAACGTCCTGACTTTC,CATSREGGSGANVLTF,TRBD2,TRBJ2-6,TRBV15,-
TGTGCCATCAGCGAAAGGGGGCCGGGAAACACCATATATTTT,CAISERGPGNTIYF,TRBD1,TRBJ1-3,TRBV10-3,-
TGTGCCAGCAGCTTGACAGGTACCATAGGCAATCAGCCCCAGCATTTT,CASSLTGTIGNQPQHF,-,TRBJ1-5,TRBV5-5,-
TGCAGCGTAATGACTAGCGGGAGACGCGAGCAGTACTTC,CSVMTSGRREQYF,TRBD2,TRBJ2-7,TRBV29-1,-
TGCGCCAGCAGCTTGGATCTAGATACGCAGTATTTT,CASSLDLDTQYF,-,TRBJ2-3,TRBV5-1,few
TGTGCCAGCAGTTTATCAGTTTACAATGAGCAGTTCTTC,CASSLSVYNEQFF,-,TRBJ2-1,TRBV27,few
TGTGCCACCAGCCAGCCTAACTATGGCTACACCTTC,CATSQPNYGYTF,-,TRBJ1-2,TRBV15,few
TGCGCCAGCAGCCATTACTCGGGGCGCTCCTACGAGCAGTGCTTC,CASSHYSGRSYEQCF,-,TRBJ2-7,TRBV4-1,few
TGTGCCAGCAGTTTCCGGCAGAGACACACAGATACGCAGTATTTT,CASSFRQRHTDTQYF,-,TRBJ2-3,TRBV27,few
TGTGCCAGCAGTGGACGCGCGAGAAGAGGAACCTACGAGCAGTACTTC,CASSGRARRGTYEQYF,-,TRBJ2-7,TRBV6-1,-
TGTGCCACCAGCAGAGATATGTCGGGGGATAGCAATCAGCCCCAGCATTTT,CATSRDMSGDSNQPQHF,-,TRBJ1-5,TRBV15,few
TGTGCCGCCATGGGGAAGTCTGGGGCCAACGTCCTGACTTTC,CAAMGKSGANVLTF,-,TRBJ2-6,TRBV7-9,-
TGCGCCAGCAGCTCGTCGAGCGGGAGGGTCGCAGATACGCAGTATTTT,CASSSSSGRVADTQYF,TRBD2,TRBJ2-3,TRBV5-1,-
TGTGCCAGCAGTGGGGCGAAATCCGGGACAGGGCAAGGTAATGAGCAGTTCTTC,CASSGAKSGTGQGNEQFF,TRBD1,TRBJ2-1,TRBV2,few
TGTGCCAGCGGGAACCGACTCAGGAGCTCCTACGAGCAGTACTTC,CASGNRLRSSYEQYF,-,TRBJ2-7,TRBV7-9,few
TGTGCCAGCACCACTCTCCCCCCTAGCGGGAGGGCCGATGAGCAGTTCTTC,CASTTLPPSGRADEQFF,TRBD2,TRBJ2-1,TRBV6-6,few
TGTGCCAGCAGCTTAGGACAGGGAGGCTACGAGCAGTACTTC,CASSLGQGGYEQYF,-,TRBJ2-7,TRBV7-9,many
TGTGCCATCAGTGAGGGCTACCAAGAGACCCAGTACTTC,CAISEGYQETQYF,-,TRBJ2-5,TRBV10-3,-
TGTGCCAGCTCACCGACGGGCTCTACCTCTGGAAACACCATATATTTT,CASSPTGSTSGNTIYF,-,TRBJ1-3,TRBV18,-
TGCGCCAGCAGCTTGGACGGCTCCTACAATGAGCAGTTCTTC,CASSLDGSYNEQFF,-,TRBJ2-1,TRBV5-1,-
TGTGCCAGCAGTGCTACTTCCGGGACCTCTGGAAACACCATATATTTT,CASSATSGTSGNTIYF,-,TRBJ1-3,TRBV6-2/TRBV6-3,-
TGTGCCAGCAGCTTAGATGGGAAGGGGGGAGCTTTCTTT,CASSLDGKGGAFF,-,TRBJ1-1,TRBV7-9,many
TGCAGTGCGAGGTGGGGGAATGAAAAACTGTTTTTT,CSARWGNEKLFF,-,TRBJ1-4,TRBV20-1,few
TGCAGCGTTGTACAGGAGTACGAGCAGTACTTC,CSVVQEYEQYF,-,TRBJ2-7,TRBV29-1,-
TGTGCCATCACCCAGGACAGGGGCTACGAGCAGTACTTC,CAITQDRGYEQYF,TRBD1,TRBJ2-7,TRBV10-3,few
TGTGCCAGCAGTTACGCAGGACAGGGGGATTCACCCCTCCACTTT,CASSYAGQGDSPLHF,TRBD1,TRBJ1-6,TRBV6-5,-
TGTGCCAGCAGCTTCAAAAAAGGACAGGGGCGAAACTACGAGCAGTACTTC,CASSFKKGQGRNYEQYF,TRBD1,TRBJ2-7,TRBV11-2,-
TGCGCCAGCAGCTTGGAGGGGGGAGTCGGTACCGGGGAGCTGTTTTTT,CASSLEGGVGTGELFF,-,TRBJ2-2,TRBV5-1,few
TGCAGTGCTTTGACCCACACTAATGAAAAACTGTTTTTT,CSALTHTNEKLFF,-,TRBJ1-4,TRBV20-1,-
TGCAGTGCTAGAGGGGGAGTGGTCCAGCCCCAGCATTTT,CSARGGVVQPQHF,-,TRBJ1-5,TRBV20-1,many
TGTGCCAGCAGTGAAATCCCACCCGAGCAGTACTTC,CASSEIPPEQYF,-,TRBJ2-7,TRBV2,-
TGTGCCAGCAGCGCACCACAGGGAGGAGGCTATGGCTACACCTTC,CASSAPQGGGYGYTF,-,TRBJ1-2,TRBV9,-
TGTGCCAGCATAGGACAGGGGGCTGGGGCACCCCTCCACTTT,CASIGQGAGAPLHF,TRBD1,TRBJ1-6,TRBV2,-
TGTGCCAGCAGGACCGGGACGTTGAACACTGAAGCTTTCTTT,CASRTGTLNTEAFF,-,TRBJ1-1,TRBV7-2,-
TGTGCCAGCAGTTTCGGCGCCGGAGAGACCCAGTACTTC,CASSFGAGETQYF,-,TRBJ2-5,TRBV12-3/TRBV12-4,many
TGTGCCAGCAGCGTGGACAGGCCACTCTACGAGCAGTACTTC,CASSVDRPLYEQYF,TRBD1,TRBJ2-7,TRBV5-4,few
TGTGCCAGCAGCCGATCTAAGGGGGAGACCCAGTACTTC,CASSRSKGETQYF,-,TRBJ2-5,TRBV2,-
TGTGCCAGCAAAGGACTAGCGGGGCGCTACAATGAGCAGTTCTTC,CASKGLAGRYNEQFF,TRBD2,TRBJ2-1,TRBV2,once
TGCAGCGTTGAAGGACGTAACTACGAGCAGTACTTC,CSVEGRNYEQYF,-,TRBJ2-7,TRBV29-1,medium-sized
TGCGCCAGCATGCTCGACGGGTTGTACCAAGAGACCCAGTACTTC,CASMLDGLYQETQYF,-,TRBJ2-5,TRBV10-2,few
TGTGCCAGCAGTTACTTGGGACGGGACTATAATTCACCCCTCCACTTT,CASSYLGRDYNSPLHF,-,TRBJ1-6,TRBV6-5,-
TGCGCCAGCAGCCAGTCCTGGACTAGCGGGATACTAGATACGCAGTATTTT,CASSQSWTSGILDTQYF,TRBD2,TRBJ2-3,TRBV4-3,-
TGCGCCAGCAGCTTGGCCTCGACAGGGGGAGGTACAGATACGCAGTATTTT,CASSLASTGGGTDTQYF,TRBD1,TRBJ2-3,TRBV5-1,few
TGTGCCACCAGTGATCCGATGACAGGTGCCTATGGCTACACCTTC,CATSDPMTGAYGYTF,-,TRBJ1-2,TRBV24-1,-
TGCAGCGTCCACAAGACAGGGTCCTACGAGCAGTACTTC,CSVHKTGSYEQYF,TRBD1,TRBJ2-7,TRBV29-1,-
TGTGCCAGTGAAGTGCGGGGCAATGAGCAGTTCTTC,CASEVRGNEQFF,-,TRBJ2-1,TRBV7-9,-
TGTGCCATCAGTGAGTCGTCGGGACAGCCTTACAATGAGCAGTTCTTC,CAISESSGQPYNEQFF,TRBD1,TRBJ2-1,TRBV10-3,-